Following are 27 T cell receptor beta chains from one sample sequenced in a study of T cell responses to AZD1222 COVID-19 vaccine. The assay was immunoSEQ multiplex PCR, and TCRdb's table has in-frame clones only and misses some. In the table there are about 110,000 clones, around 89% of which are singletons. Specimen: peripheral blood, collected on day 0 of AZD1222 vaccination. The receptors were sampled from an adult in good health.

The rearrangement links TRBV27 to TRBJ1-2; possibly TRBD1 for D (5 bases). The length of the CDR3 is 13 residues. The germline CDR1 and CDR2 sequences are MNHEY and SMNVEV (reference sequence). The ends were cut back, 4 bases at V and 8 bases at J, with 14 bases in the middle. The CDR3 DNA follows: TGTGCCAGCAGTTCACGGGGCGCGTTAGGCTACACCTTC. Translation: CASSSRGALGYTF.

The chain employs TRBV11-2 and TRBJ2-7; D may be TRBD1 (5 bases). Deletions cut 5 bases from V and 3 bases from J, with 17 bases between. The V gene's germline CDR1 is SGHAT and CDR2 FQNNGV. This CDR3 comprises 15 residues. The CDR3 is CASSTPGHRGYEQYF. The CDR3 nucleotides are TGTGCCAGCAGCACCCCTGGACATAGGGGCTACGAGCAGTACTTC.

V is TRBV6-5 and J is TRBJ2-3, with TRBD2 matching over 14 bases. CDR3 length: 14 amino acids. V lost 6 bases to trimming and J lost 8 bases; unmatched junction nucleotides: 4. The germline V gene encodes CDR1 MNHEY and CDR2 SVGAGI. The DNA for the CDR3 is TGTGCCAGCAGCGCGGGACTAGCGGGAGTTACGCAGTATTTT. Translated, it gives CASSAGLAGVTQYF.

This chain joins TRBV29-1 and TRBJ1-5; D not resolved. This CDR3 is built from 15 residues. The germline gives CDR1 SQVTM, CDR2 ANQGSEA. The ends were cut back, 0 bases at V and 6 bases at J, with 15 bases in the middle. This CDR3 is CSVEDPEGAGQPQHF. The CDR3 nucleotides read TGCAGCGTTGAAGATCCTGAGGGAGCGGGTCAGCCCCAGCATTTT. Drawing the rest from reference TRBV29-1 and TRBJ1-5, the complete variable domain is SAVISQKPSRDICQRGTSLTIQCQVDSQVTMMFWYRQQPGQSLTLIATANQGSEATYESGFVIDKFPISRPNLTFSTLTVSNMSPEDSSIYLCSVEDPEGAGQPQHFGDGTRLSIL.

The chain employs TRBV6-5 and TRBJ1-2; weak D call: TRBD1 (5 bases). The CDR3 has 14 amino acids. The germline gives CDR1 MNHEY, CDR2 SVGAGI. The V end was cut by 6 bases, the J end by 5 bases, with 16 bases between. CDR3: CASSDNDSLYGYTF. DNA of the CDR3: TGTGCCAGCAGCGATAATGACAGCCTATATGGCTACACCTTC.

The rearrangement uses TRBV2 and TRBJ2-7; weak D call: TRBD1 (6 bases). CDR3 length equals 11 residues. Trimming stripped 7 bases from V and 4 bases from J, with 8 bases between. From germline, CDR1 is SNHLY and CDR2 FYNNEI. CDR3 loop: CASIDRYEQYF. CDR3 in DNA: TGTGCCAGCATTGACAGGTACGAGCAGTACTTC. Full variable domain (remainder filled in from reference TRBV2 and TRBJ2-7): EPEVTQTPSHQVTQMGQEVILRCVPISNHLYFYWYRQILGQKVEFLVSFYNNEISEKSEIFDDQFSVERPDGSNFTLKIRSTKLEDSAMYFCASIDRYEQYFGPGTRLTVT.

This sequence joins TRBV29-1 and TRBJ1-1; D remains unclear. V lost 4 bases, J lost 5 bases, and 14 bases lay in between. Germline CDR1 and CDR2: SQVTM and ANQGSEA. The CDR3 loop spans 13 amino acids. The CDR3 DNA follows: TGCAGCGTTGGCTGGGGAGATGGAACTGAAGCTTTCTTT. Protein product: CSVGWGDGTEAFF.

In its sample, this clone was seen a few times. The genes are TRBV2 and TRBJ1-2; 7 bases agree with TRBD1. The CDR3 runs to 15 residues. Germline CDR1 is SNHLY and CDR2 is FYNNEI. The V and J ends lost 4 bases and 1 base, in that order; junction bases with no gene match: 6. CDR3 in amino acids: CASSAPGQLNYGYTF. The DNA for the CDR3 is TGTGCCAGCAGTGCCCCGGGACAGCTTAACTATGGCTACACCTTC.

This chain uses TRBV10-2 with TRBJ1-1, with D unclear. V was pared by 7 bases and J by 8 bases, with 17 bases between. The germline gives CDR1 WSHSY, CDR2 SAAADI. This CDR3 is built from 13 residues. The CDR3 region is CASTLTGSREAFF. The CDR3 nucleotides read TGCGCCAGCACCCTAACGGGTTCACGGGAAGCTTTCTTT.

The J gene is TRBJ2-1, the V gene TRBV19, with D perhaps matching TRBD1 (6 bases). V lost 7 bases and J lost 16, with 17 bases in between. The V gene's germline CDR1 is LNHDA and CDR2 SQIVND (reference sequence). The CDR3 has 11 amino acids. The CDR3 region has the DNA TGTGCCAGTAAATCCCGGGACATCCACTTCTTC. Protein product: CASKSRDIHFF.

Only one count was recorded for this clone. V and J are TRBV3-1 (or the pseudogene TRBV3-2) and TRBJ1-1; D is possibly TRBD1 (6 bases). The CDR3 length is 15 residues. Per the germline V gene, CDR1 is LGHDT and CDR2 is YNNKEL (reference sequence). V was clipped by 3 bases and J by 5 bases, with 16 bases between them. The CDR3 here is CASSQGARLRTEAFF. The CDR3 DNA reads as TGTGCCAGCAGCCAGGGGGCGCGGCTGAGGACTGAAGCTTTCTTT.

The chain employs TRBV11-2 and TRBJ1-1; unclear D gene. CDR1 and CDR2 (germline): SGHAT, FQNNGV. Trimming left V 5 bases short and J 7 bases short, with 17 bases between. The CDR3 consists of 14 residues. The CDR3 sequence: CASSRRAEGSEAFF. The CDR3 DNA is TGTGCCAGCAGCCGAAGGGCGGAGGGCAGTGAAGCTTTCTTT.

The gene calls are TRBV6-4 and TRBJ1-1, with TRBD1 matching over 7 bases. CDR1 and CDR2 (germline): MRHNA, SNTAGT. The trim removed 6 bases at V and 0 bases at J, leaving 4 bases unmatched. The CDR3 has 14 residues. CDR3 loop: CASRGTDMNTEAFF. CDR3 DNA sequence: TGTGCCAGCAGGGGGACAGACATGAACACTGAAGCTTTCTTT.

V gene TRBV3-1 (or the pseudogene TRBV3-2) combines with J gene TRBJ2-7, with 8 bases that match TRBD1. The CDR3 loop spans 16 amino acids. Germline CDR1 and CDR2: LGHDT and YNNKEL (reference sequence). The V segment lost 1 base and the J segment 2 bases; nucleotides outside the gene matches: 7. The CDR3 spells CASSQGPGQDTYEQYF. The DNA of the CDR3 is TGTGCCAGCAGCCAAGGGCCGGGACAGGACACCTACGAGCAGTACTTC.

The rearrangement joins TRBV7-2 to TRBJ1-1, with a possible D match to TRBD1 (6 bases). Germline V gene lookup returns CDR1 SGHTA and CDR2 FQGNSA. Trimming took off 3 bases at V and 1 base at J, with 15 bases between the two ends. The CDR3 runs 16 residues. CDR3: CASSLDAGTQNTEAFF. The CDR3, as DNA: TGTGCCAGCAGCTTGGACGCCGGGACACAGAACACTGAAGCTTTCTTT.

The V gene is TRBV27, the J gene TRBJ1-5, with D maybe TRBD1 (5 bases). The length of the CDR3 is 14 residues. Germline V gene lookup returns CDR1 MNHEY and CDR2 SMNVEV (reference sequence). Trimming took 11 bases from V and 0 from J, leaving 14 bases between them. CDR3 sequence: CAARARDSNQPQHF. CDR3 sequence (DNA): TGTGCCGCCAGGGCCAGAGATAGCAATCAGCCCCAGCATTTT.

The rearrangement uses TRBV7-9 and TRBJ2-5; the match to TRBD2 covers 9 bases. The ends lost 1 base at V and 5 bases at J; junction bases unmatched: 5. This CDR3 spans 15 amino acids. Germline assignment: CDR1 SEHNR and CDR2 FQNEAQ (reference sequence). This CDR3 reads CASSLVAGERETQYF. DNA for the CDR3: TGTGCCAGCAGCTTAGTAGCGGGGGAACGGGAGACCCAGTACTTC. Combining the CDR3 with reference TRBV7-9 and TRBJ2-5 gives the whole variable domain DTGVSQNPRHKITKRGQNVTFRCDPISEHNRLYWYRQTLGQGPEFLTYFQNEAQLEKSRLLSDRFSAERPKGSFSTLEIQRTEQGDSAMYLCASSLVAGERETQYFGPGTRLLVL.

The genes are TRBV28 and TRBJ2-7; no firm D call. This CDR3 comprises 11 residues. From germline, CDR1 is MDHEN and CDR2 SYDVKM. Trimming stripped 4 bases from V and 3 bases from J, with 4 bases between. CDR3 in amino acids: CASSSHYEQYF. In nucleotides, the CDR3 is TGTGCCAGCAGTTCCCACTACGAGCAGTACTTC.

The chain joins TRBV7-6 to TRBJ2-3, with D possibly TRBD2 on 5 matching bases. CDR1 is SGHVS, CDR2 FNYEAQ, per germline. Trimming removed 5 bases at V and 5 bases at J, with 17 bases between. The CDR3 sequence is 15 residues long. Written as DNA, the CDR3 is TGTGCCAGCAGCCCCGACGGACTGTCTATAGATACGCAGTATTTT. The encoded protein is CASSPDGLSIDTQYF.

V gene TRBV19 combines with J gene TRBJ2-5; 8 bases align to TRBD2. The germline gives CDR1 LNHDA, CDR2 SQIVND (reference sequence). The length of the CDR3 is 14 residues. V gave up 1 base and J gave up 4 bases; unmatched junction bases: 2. The CDR3 sequence is CASSIGGLGETQYF. In nucleotides, the CDR3 is TGTGCCAGTAGTATAGGGGGACTAGGAGAGACCCAGTACTTC.

The chain joins TRBV2 to TRBJ2-5, with no clear D. V dropped 4 bases and J dropped 2 bases, with 5 bases sitting between them. The CDR3 runs 12 residues. From germline, CDR1 is SNHLY and CDR2 FYNNEI. The CDR3 loop reads CASSGEQETQYF. In DNA, the CDR3 is TGTGCCAGCAGTGGAGAGCAAGAGACCCAGTACTTC.

The J gene is TRBJ1-6, the V gene TRBV27; a possible D gene is TRBD1 (6 bases). This CDR3 region has 15 residues. With 3 bases removed from V and 6 bases from J, the gap between germline ends came to 12 bases. Germline CDR1 MNHEY, CDR2 SMNVEV (reference sequence). Written as DNA, the CDR3 is TGTGCCAGCAGTTTTAGAAAACAGGGTAATTCACCCCTCCACTTT. Translation: CASSFRKQGNSPLHF.

With regard to this clone: At one of its ends the junction is not consistent with the germline gene, which may arise from a read error. The chain employs TRBV20-1 and TRBJ1-2; possibly TRBD1 for D (6 bases). Germline V gene lookup returns CDR1 DFQATT and CDR2 SNEGSKA (reference sequence). This CDR3 contains 11 residues. CDR3 sequence: CSATRTQGIHF. The CDR3 DNA reads TGCAGTGCTACTCGAACGCAGGGGATTCACTTC.

This chain links TRBV27 with TRBJ1-2; 9 bases line up with TRBD1. CDR3 length equals 16 residues. The V gene's germline CDR1 is MNHEY and CDR2 SMNVEV (reference sequence). The ends lost 5 bases at V and 2 bases at J; junction bases unmatched: 9. CDR3 coding DNA: TGTGCCAGCAGTGCAAGGGACAGGGTATTAAACTATGGCTACACCTTC. Translated: CASSARDRVLNYGYTF.

This chain joins TRBV6-5 and TRBJ2-7, with 10 bases that match TRBD1. The CDR3 totals 13 residues. The J segment lost 7 bases and the V segment lost 7 bases, leaving 7 bases of the junction unmatched. CDR1 is MNHEY, CDR2 SVGAGI, per germline. The CDR3 sequence is CASKRTGGEEQYF. For the CDR3, the DNA is TGTGCCAGCAAGAGGACAGGGGGAGAAGAGCAGTACTTC.

The rearrangement joins TRBV24-1 to TRBJ2-1, with D tentatively TRBD2 (5 bases). From germline, CDR1 is KGHDR and CDR2 SFDVKD. The V end was cut by 6 bases, the J end by 7 bases, with 18 bases between. This CDR3 is 15 amino acids long. The CDR3 coding sequence is TGTGCCACCAGTTCCCCAGGACTCCCCGGGAATGAGCAGTTCTTC. It codes for CATSSPGLPGNEQFF.

The chain uses TRBV6-1 and TRBJ2-7, with 7 nucleotides matching TRBD1. Per the germline V gene, CDR1 is MNHNS and CDR2 is SASEGT. The CDR3 length is 15 residues. Germline trimming cut 3 bases from V and 1 base from J; bases unmatched to any gene: 6. The CDR3 nucleotides read TGTGCCAGCAGTGACCTGACAGGGCATTCCTACGAGCAGTACTTC. Translating gives CASSDLTGHSYEQYF.